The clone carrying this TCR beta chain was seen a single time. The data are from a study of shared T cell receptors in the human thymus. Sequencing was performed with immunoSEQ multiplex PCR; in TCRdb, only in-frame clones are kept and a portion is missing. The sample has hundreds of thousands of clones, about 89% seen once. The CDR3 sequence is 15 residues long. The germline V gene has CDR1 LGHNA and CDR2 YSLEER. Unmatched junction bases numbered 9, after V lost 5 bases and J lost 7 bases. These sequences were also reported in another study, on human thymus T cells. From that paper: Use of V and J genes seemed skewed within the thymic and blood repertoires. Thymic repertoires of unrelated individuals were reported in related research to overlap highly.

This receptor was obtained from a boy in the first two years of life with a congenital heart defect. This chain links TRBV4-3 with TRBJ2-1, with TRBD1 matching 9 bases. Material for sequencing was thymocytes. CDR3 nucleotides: TGCGCCAGCAGCGCCCGGGACAGGGTTAATAATGAGCAGTTCTTC. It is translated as CASSARDRVNNEQFF.